This TCR beta chain is drawn from a study of OX40 agonist ivuxolimab in advanced cancers. The CDR3 is 13 residues long. Germline V gives CDR1 GTSNPN, CDR2 SVGIG (reference sequence). V lost 0 bases and J 4 bases, leaving 6 bases between the germline ends. Method: immunoSEQ multiplex PCR; TCRdb's copy keeps in-frame clones and lacks some. Altogether over 65,000 clones are present, approximately 92% being singletons, with the ten largest covering roughly 0.56%. This clonotype originated in an adult with an advanced solid tumor such as melanoma, head and neck, liver or kidney cancer. The V call is TRBV30, the J call TRBJ2-2; D remains unclear. Sequencing used CD4+ or CD8+ T cells sorted from blood, obtained in a trial of the OX40 agonist ivuxolimab. CDR3 nucleotide sequence: TGTGCCTGGAGTGTTAAGGTCACCGGGGAGCTGTTTTTT. It specifies CAWSVKVTGELFF.